The rows below give T cell receptor beta chains drawn from one sample of a study of blood T cells in healthy people across ages. In TCRdb, the 5' RACE reads were re-called with MiXCR into one record per CDR3 protein. The data hold some 760,000 distinct CDR3 sequences, with approximately 25% observed a single time. This same sample was also part of a study on T cells of mothers and their children.

The material sequenced was blood. These receptor sequences come from a boy aged 5 to 17 in good health. CDR3s include the opening cysteine and the closing phenylalanine or tryptophan.

j_call	v_call	cdr3_aa
TRBJ2-1	TRBV29-1	CSVGRGSNEQFF
TRBJ2-7	TRBV4-1	CASSQVSASNYEQYF
TRBJ2-1	TRBV2	CASSDEGRDTDEQFF
TRBJ2-1	TRBV4-3	CASSPGQGKRNEQFF
TRBJ1-4	TRBV27	CASSLMGQGGMATNEKLFF
TRBJ1-1	TRBV27	CASSYLRGTEAFF
NA	TRBV4-1	CASSLRLLARNEQYF
TRBJ2-1	TRBV20-1	CSARGQGEWYNEQFF
TRBJ2-7	TRBV9	CASSPFSLGRDAWNEQYF
TRBJ2-1	TRBV7-2	CASSLIGGVNEQFF
TRBJ2-7	TRBV5-1	CASSRTSGYPDEQYF
TRBJ2-7	TRBV20-1	CSARGDRETYEQYF
TRBJ2-5	TRBV6-2/TRBV6-3	CAIAGTDTYELYF
NA	TRBV20-1	CSARDQGAGRNEQFF
TRBJ1-2	TRBV28	CASSTDTDGDYGYTF
TRBJ1-2	TRBV9	CASSVVGARGYTF
TRBJ2-6	TRBV28	CASTGQGGPGANVLTF
TRBJ1-2	TRBV28	CASKLRDRGVYGYTF
TRBJ2-7	TRBV15	CATSRMTGSYEQYF
TRBJ1-1	TRBV28	CASSSQRTEAFF
TRBJ2-1	TRBV6-6	CASSYLSPGRYNEQFF
TRBJ2-5	TRBV20-1	CSARDLGPTQETQYF
NA	TRBV20-1	CSARSRGGRGETQYF
TRBJ1-1	TRBV7-6	CASTTGEGTEAFF
TRBJ2-1	TRBV6-1	CANTTLAGVVSWYNEQFF
TRBJ2-7	TRBV6-2/TRBV6-3	CASSRLAGGPSEQYF
TRBJ2-5	TRBV11-2	CASRHQETQYF
TRBJ2-7	TRBV12-3/TRBV12-4	CASSFVAGGVYEQYF
TRBJ2-2	TRBV7-2	CASSLGRVQGAIGELFF
TRBJ2-2	TRBV19	CASNEQGASGELFF
TRBJ2-3	TRBV7-2	CASSSLDETDTQYF
TRBJ2-5	TRBV7-9	CASSLNPWDRYQETQYF
TRBJ2-1	TRBV11-2	CASSLDATSLVKFF
TRBJ2-7	TRBV27	CASSLQGASYEQYF
TRBJ1-5	TRBV9	CVSSVDLDQPQHF
TRBJ2-7	TRBV27	CASSPGPGTSKHEQYF
TRBJ2-5	TRBV7-8	CASSLISKAHQETQYF
TRBJ2-3	TRBV6-2/TRBV6-3	CASSSGLAGQYF
TRBJ2-1	TRBV24-1	CATSDEYGLAGAMGQFF
NA	TRBV15	CATSSQQGSAYEQYF
TRBJ2-5	TRBV20-1	CSARVRPGQAQETQYF
TRBJ2-2	TRBV4-3	CASSQEPSGGTGELFF
TRBJ2-7	TRBV10-3	CAISVRQETYEQYF
TRBJ2-3	TRBV4-3	CTSSQEAGGGTDTQYF
TRBJ1-1	TRBV13	CASSSLRAEAFF
TRBJ2-1	TRBV7-2	CASSLLLSNEQFF
TRBJ2-7	TRBV7-6	CASSKQGALEDEQYF
TRBJ2-5	TRBV6-5	CASGLGDGETQYF
TRBJ2-1	TRBV29-1	CSVEYGDSYNEQFF
TRBJ2-7	TRBV12-3/TRBV12-4	CASSLARSRETYEQYF
NA	TRBV7-2	CASSLVFEGGGSYEQYF
TRBJ2-1	TRBV2	CASRLSTENNEQFF